This TCR beta chain was observed in a study of early T cells in non-severe SARS-CoV-2 infection. Study context: Chains were unpaired, as sequencing was done on bulk RNA from unsorted whole blood.

cDNA molecules, individually, were tagged with unique molecular identifiers. TCRdb reanalysed the 5' RACE reads using MiXCR and keeps one entry per CDR3 protein. The sample contains 55,000 to 70,000 distinct CDR3 sequences, more than 4% of which appear only once. Whole-study findings and limits: Comparison of clonotypes with VDJdb favored anti-spike CD8 responses while missing private and CD4 specificities.

J gave up 6 bases and V 1 base, and 8 bases lay outside the gene matches. The CDR3 runs 17 residues. Germline CDR1 reads SGHNT; CDR2 reads YYREEE (reference sequence). The table lists this clonotype with a few counts. Antigen unknown. The TCR originated in an adult who was a healthcare worker with PCR-confirmed SARS-CoV-2 infection or an uninfected control (not recorded which). This chain links TRBV5-4 with TRBJ2-3; 13 bases match TRBD2. Source material: whole blood. The CDR3 loop reads CASSLRLAGGGTDTQYF. The CDR3 DNA follows: TGTGCCAGCAGCTTGAGACTAGCGGGAGGTGGGACGGATACGCAGTATTTT.